The 9 T cell receptor beta chains presented below share a single source sample, sequenced in a study of molecular identifiers for immune sequencing clone quantification. One entry per CDR3 protein, called by TCRdb with MiXCR from the PCR reads. The sample lists hundreds of thousands of distinct CDR3 sequences, just under 20% occurring once. Sequenced material: naive CD8+ T cells from blood, with Jurkat cell RNA spiked in. Subset denoted: FACS-sorted CD8+CD4-CCR7+CD45RA+ naive T cells. The source of these receptors is a human donor in good health. Some libraries in this study had Jurkat cell RNA spiked in.

This clonotype was counted between two and nine times. The rearrangement joins TRBV6-2 or TRBV6-3 to TRBJ2-1; D unresolved. V lost 4 bases and J lost 3, with 16 bases in between. The CDR3 runs 16 residues. Germline V gene lookup returns CDR1 MNHEY and CDR2 SVGEGT. The chain's CDR3 is CASSSLAISNYNEQFF. The DNA for the CDR3 is TGTGCCAGCAGTTCTTTGGCGATATCTAACTACAATGAGCAGTTCTTC.

This clonotype has ten or more counts. In this CDR3 the conserved last residue, phenylalanine or tryptophan, is missing, so a read error is likely. The DNA is omitted, as the CDR3 cannot be located on it reliably, and the CDR3 follows TCRdb's listing. This rearrangement joins TRBV7-9 to TRBJ2-5; TRBD1, the table's D call, was not compared with the DNA. The CDR3 sequence runs 13 residues, both termini included. The germline CDR1 and CDR2 sequences are SEHNR and FQNEAQ (reference sequence). CDR3 in amino acids: CASSLGDRGRGVL.

This chain connects TRBV29-1 to TRBJ2-2, with 11 bases fitting TRBD2. Germline V gives CDR1 SQVTM, CDR2 ANQGSEA. Trimming at V came to 7 bases and at J to 4 bases, leaving 8 bases not matched to a gene. There are 15 residues in the CDR3. The CDR3 sequence is CSATPGTSGTGELFF. The CDR3 bases are TGCAGCGCAACACCCGGGACTAGCGGCACCGGGGAGCTGTTTTTT.

A note on this clonotype: One base away lies a much larger clone, so this may be a sequencing read error. The conserved phenylalanine or tryptophan normally closing the CDR3 is absent here, so this likely arose from a read error. This chain connects TRBV3-1 to TRBJ2-7; D uncertain. In germline, CDR1 is LGHDT, CDR2 YNNKEL (reference sequence). V shed 0 bases and J shed 0 bases, with 9 bases lying between them. This CDR3 spans 15 amino acids. CDR3 sequence reads: CASSQDGSHSYEQYS. The CDR3 DNA follows: TGTGCCAGCAGCCAAGATGGGTCGCACTCCTACGAGCAGTACTCC.

This clonotype was counted a few times. A single base separates this from a much larger clone, so it may be a read error. The genes are TRBV7-9 and TRBJ2-3, with D perhaps matching TRBD1 or TRBD2 (6 bases each). The CDR3 extends over 16 amino acids. Germline values: CDR1 SEHNR, CDR2 FQNEAQ (reference sequence). The CDR3: CASSLSFGGEGDTRYF. The CDR3 nucleotides read TGTGCCAGCAGCCTAAGCTTCGGGGGCGAGGGAGATACGCGGTATTTT.

V is TRBV9 and J is TRBJ2-1; 8 bases are a match to TRBD2. V lost 0 bases to trimming and J lost 9 bases; unmatched junction nucleotides: 11. Germline CDR1 is SGDLS and CDR2 is YYNGEE. The CDR3 spans 16 residues. CDR3 bases: TGTGCCAGCAGCGTAGCTACCGGCGGGAGGTGGGTTGAGCAGTTCTTC. Amino acid sequence: CASSVATGGRWVEQFF.

In its sample, this clonotype was seen a few times. The chain uses TRBV7-9 and TRBJ2-5; TRBD2 agrees at 7 bases. Germline assignment: CDR1 SEHNR and CDR2 FQNEAQ (reference sequence). Unmatched junction bases numbered 9, after V lost 4 bases and J lost 1 base. CDR3 size: 16 residues. CDR3 sequence reads: CASSSPPGGAQETQYF. For the CDR3, the DNA is TGTGCCAGCAGCTCACCCCCGGGAGGTGCCCAAGAGACCCAGTACTTC.

The chain has TRBV20-1 and TRBJ2-1, with 9 bases identical to TRBD2. With 1 base clipped from V and 0 bases from J, the junction kept 4 bases outside the gene matches. CDR3 length: 16 residues. Looked up from germline, CDR1 is DFQATT and CDR2 is SNEGSKA (reference sequence). Here the CDR3 DNA reads TGCAGTGCTAGAGGACTAGCGGTTACCTCCTACAATGAGCAGTTCTTC. Translation gives CSARGLAVTSYNEQFF.

This clonotype has ten or more counts. The chain employs TRBV7-2 and TRBJ2-2; D might be TRBD2 (6 bases). The CDR3 sequence is 16 residues long. CDR1 SGHTA and CDR2 FQGNSA come from the germline V gene. Trimming took 1 base from V and 3 from J, leaving 12 bases between them. This CDR3 reads CASSLDGSGYTGELFF. CDR3 sequence (DNA): TGTGCCAGCAGCTTAGATGGTAGCGGCTACACCGGGGAGCTGTTTTTT.